The present T cell receptor beta chain was sequenced within a study of response to subunit inactivated influenza vaccine. Broader study findings: Few additional T cells are recruited per seasonal influenza vaccination, authors suggested.

Trimming took off 0 bases at V and 3 bases at J, with 13 bases between the two ends. Germline V lookup: CDR1 DFQATT, CDR2 SNEGSKA (reference sequence). The CDR3 totals 15 residues. About this clonotype itself: Its antigen is currently unknown.

TCRdb re-derived calls from the RT-PCR reads in MiXCR, one entry per CDR3 protein. The sample lists about 500,000 distinct CDR3 sequences; 10% to 15% were seen once. The sample was PBMCs from blood, taken roughly 6 weeks after vaccination. J is TRBJ2-3 and V is TRBV20-1, with D unclear. The receptor was isolated from a man over 45 who received an inactivated influenza vaccine. This chain's CDR3 is CSARDGRVSTDTQYF. The CDR3 bases are TGCAGTGCTAGAGATGGTAGGGTTTCGACAGATACGCAGTATTTT.